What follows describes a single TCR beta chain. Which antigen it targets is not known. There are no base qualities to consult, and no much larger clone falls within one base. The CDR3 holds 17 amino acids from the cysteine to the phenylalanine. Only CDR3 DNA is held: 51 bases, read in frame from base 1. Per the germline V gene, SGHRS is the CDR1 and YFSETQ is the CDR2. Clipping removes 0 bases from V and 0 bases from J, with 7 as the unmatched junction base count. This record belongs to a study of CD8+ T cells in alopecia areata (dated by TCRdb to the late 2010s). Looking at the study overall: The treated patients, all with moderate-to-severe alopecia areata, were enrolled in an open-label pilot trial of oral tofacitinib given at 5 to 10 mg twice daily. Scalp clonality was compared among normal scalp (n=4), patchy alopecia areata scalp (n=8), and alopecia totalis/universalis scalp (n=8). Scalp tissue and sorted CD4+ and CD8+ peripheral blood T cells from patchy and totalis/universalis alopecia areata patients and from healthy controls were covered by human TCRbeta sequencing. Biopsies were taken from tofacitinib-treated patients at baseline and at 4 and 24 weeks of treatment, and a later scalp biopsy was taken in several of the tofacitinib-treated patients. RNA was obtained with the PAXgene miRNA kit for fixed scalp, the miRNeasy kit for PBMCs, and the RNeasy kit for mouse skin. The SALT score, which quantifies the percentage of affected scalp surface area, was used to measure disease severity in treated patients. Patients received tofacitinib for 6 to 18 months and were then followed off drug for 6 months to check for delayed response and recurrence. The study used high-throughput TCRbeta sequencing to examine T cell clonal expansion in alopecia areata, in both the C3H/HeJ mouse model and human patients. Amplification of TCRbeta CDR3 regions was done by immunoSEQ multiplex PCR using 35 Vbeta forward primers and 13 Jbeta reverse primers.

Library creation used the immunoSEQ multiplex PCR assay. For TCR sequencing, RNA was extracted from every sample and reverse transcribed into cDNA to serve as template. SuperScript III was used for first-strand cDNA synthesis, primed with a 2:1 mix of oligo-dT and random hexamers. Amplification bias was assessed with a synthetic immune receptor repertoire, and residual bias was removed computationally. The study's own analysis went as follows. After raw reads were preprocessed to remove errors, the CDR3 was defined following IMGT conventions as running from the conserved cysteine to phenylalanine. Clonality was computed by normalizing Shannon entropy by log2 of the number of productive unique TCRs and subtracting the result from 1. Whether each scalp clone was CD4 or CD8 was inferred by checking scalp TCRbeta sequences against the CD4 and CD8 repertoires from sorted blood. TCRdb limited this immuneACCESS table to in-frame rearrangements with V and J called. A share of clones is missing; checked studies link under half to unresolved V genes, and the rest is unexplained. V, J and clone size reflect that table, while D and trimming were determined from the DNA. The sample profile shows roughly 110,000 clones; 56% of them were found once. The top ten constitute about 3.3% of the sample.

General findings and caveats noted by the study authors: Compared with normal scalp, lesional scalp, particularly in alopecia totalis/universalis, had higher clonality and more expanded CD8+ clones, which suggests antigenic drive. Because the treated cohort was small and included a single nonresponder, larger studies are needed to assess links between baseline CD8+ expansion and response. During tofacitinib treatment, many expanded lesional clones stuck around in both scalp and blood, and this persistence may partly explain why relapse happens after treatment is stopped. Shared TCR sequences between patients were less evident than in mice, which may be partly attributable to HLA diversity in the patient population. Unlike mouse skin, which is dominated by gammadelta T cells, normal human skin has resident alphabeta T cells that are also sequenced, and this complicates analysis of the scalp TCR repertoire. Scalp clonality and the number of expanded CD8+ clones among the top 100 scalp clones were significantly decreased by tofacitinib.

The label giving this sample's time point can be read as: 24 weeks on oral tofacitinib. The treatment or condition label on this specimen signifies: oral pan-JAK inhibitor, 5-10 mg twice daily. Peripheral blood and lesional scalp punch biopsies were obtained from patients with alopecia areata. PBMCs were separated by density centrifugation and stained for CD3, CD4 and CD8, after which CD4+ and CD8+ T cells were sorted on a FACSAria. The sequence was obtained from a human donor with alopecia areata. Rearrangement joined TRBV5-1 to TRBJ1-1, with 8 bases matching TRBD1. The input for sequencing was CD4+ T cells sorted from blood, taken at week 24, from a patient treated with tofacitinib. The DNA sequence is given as TGCGCCAGCAGCTTGGATCCCAGGGGGCACATGAACACTGAAGCTTTCTTT. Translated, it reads CASSLDPRGHMNTEAFF.